The entry below gives a single TCR beta chain sequence along with its context. The sample is drawn from a study of blood T cell repertoires in COVID-19. Study details: COVID-19 samples, acute and convalescent, were from the United States, Italy and Spain. PBMCs, B-cell-depleted T cells, or T cells provided the cDNA or gDNA that made up the material.

Original processing methods: By means of reference gene primer amplification, nucleated cell counts were estimated. Profiling relied on immunoSEQ multiplex PCR, and the TCRdb table lists in-frame clones only, not all of them. Clonal size and the V and J genes are those of that table, whereas D and trimming came from the DNA. The sample lists about 190,000 clones, approximately 81% occurring once. The sample was peripheral blood. This TCR was recovered from an elderly woman with active or convalescent COVID-19.

CDR3 sequence reads: CASSPQGSSYNEQFF. In nucleotides, the CDR3 is TGTGCCAGCAGCCCACAGGGGAGCTCCTACAATGAGCAGTTCTTC. The chain is built from TRBV7-2 and TRBJ2-1; TRBD1 matches 7 bases. Looked up from germline, CDR1 is SGHTA and CDR2 is FQGNSA. The V gene end was trimmed by 5 bases and the J gene end by 0 bases; junction bases not matched to a gene: 4. This CDR3 has 15 amino acids.